A few counts support the clone carrying this T cell receptor (beta chain). The antigen is unknown. This specimen belongs to a study of OX40 agonist ivuxolimab in advanced cancers. At the level of the study: Clinicians treated patients with ivuxolimab, an agonistic anti-OX40 (CD134) antibody. Males comprised roughly four fifths of the group, whose mean age was about 61 years (range roughly 20 to 85).

Findings and caveats of the study: Some nonresponders additionally presented with little normalized T-cell clonal expansion.

Sampling times: baseline, cycle 4 day 1, cycle 7 day 1. Only in-frame clones appear in the TCRdb table, and some are missing; sequencing was by immunoSEQ multiplex PCR. The sample carries 75,000 to 80,000 clones, approximately 80% recorded once. This TCR came from an adult with an advanced solid tumor such as melanoma, head and neck, liver or kidney cancer. Here the sequenced sample was CD4+ or CD8+ T cells sorted from blood, taken in a trial of the OX40 agonist ivuxolimab.

The CDR3 DNA follows: TGTGCCAGTAGTATAACCCGTGGGCAGCCCCAGCATTTT. It translates to CASSITRGQPQHF. The V and J genes are TRBV19 and TRBJ1-5, with D hard to call. Germline assignment: CDR1 LNHDA and CDR2 SQIVND (reference sequence). CDR3 length: 13 amino acids. V lost 2 bases and J 7 bases, leaving 9 bases between the germline ends.